This T cell receptor beta chain was obtained from a study of CD8 T cells in Susac syndrome. Trimming pared 0 bases from V and 8 bases from J, leaving 16 bases between. The germline gives CDR1 MNHEY, CDR2 SMNVEV (reference sequence). The CDR3 loop spans 16 amino acids. Random hexamers primed reverse transcription of about 0.5 to 1 ug RNA. TCRdb reprocessed the immunoSEQ multiplex PCR reads via MiXCR and lists one record per CDR3 protein. The repertoire includes 80,000 or so distinct CDR3 sequences, around 94% of them detected once, and about 0.28% sits in the top ten. The TCR sequence derives from a human donor in good health. The V and J genes are TRBV27 and TRBJ1-4; weak D call: TRBD1 (5 bases). Material: CD8+ T cells from PBMCs. The CDR3 coding sequence is TGTGCCAGCAGTTTATCGTTCGGCAGGGCAAGAGAAAAACTGTTTTTT. It specifies CASSLSFGRAREKLFF.